This T cell receptor (beta chain) was captured by sequencing in a study of shared clonotypes between healthy human individuals. General study results and limits: It was expected that sequencing depth would affect clonotype sharing among donors.

The CDR3 spans 13 residues. Per germline, CDR1 SGDLS and CDR2 YYNGEE. Trimming took 3 bases from V and 5 from J, leaving 11 bases between them. To note about this clone: Its antigen remains unknown.

Profiling relied on immunoSEQ multiplex PCR, and the TCRdb table lists in-frame clones only, not all of them. Among about 520,000 clones listed, more than 65% were seen once. The unsorted samples had some 83 million PBMCs used for genomic DNA. The V call is TRBV9, the J call TRBJ1-1; D is possibly TRBD1 (6 bases). Specimen: PBMCs. The source of this sequence is a woman in her thirties or forties in good health. Some clones in this sample may be carry-over from other donors' samples. The CDR3 protein is CASSGAGATEAFF. DNA of the CDR3: TGTGCCAGCAGCGGCGCGGGGGCGACTGAAGCTTTCTTT.